Following are 31 T cell receptor beta chains from one sample sequenced in a study of HIV-infected children after antiretroviral therapy interruption. The TCR library was built from RNA with a 3' RACE protocol and unique molecular identifiers. One entry per CDR3 protein, called by TCRdb with MiXCR from the 3' RACE reads. The sample yields some 90,000 distinct CDR3 sequences, 6% to 8.5% seen once. Treatment of the sample: PENTA 11 planned treatment interruption arm or continuous ART arm. This specimen consisted of CD45RA+ CD4+ T cells from PBMCs, pooled from several time points, obtained from a donor given antiretroviral therapy, either interrupted or continuous. Subset given: naive CD4+ CD45RA+ CD45RO- T cells. Source of these receptors: a pool of human donors with HIV.

The rearrangement joins TRBV20-1 to TRBJ2-5; D gene ambiguous. The CDR3 consists of 14 residues. Germline CDR1 DFQATT, CDR2 SNEGSKA (reference sequence). V shed 6 bases and J shed 1 base, with 15 bases lying between them. In nucleotides, the CDR3 is TGCAGTGCACCGCCCCTGGGCCTCCAAGAGACCCAGTACTTC. As protein: CSAPPLGLQETQYF.

This clonotype was counted between two and nine times. The chain employs TRBV6-1 and TRBJ1-1; possible D gene TRBD1, 5 bases. This CDR3 comprises 20 residues. The V gene's germline CDR1 is MNHNS and CDR2 SASEGT. Trimming took off 2 bases at V and 1 base at J, with 26 bases between the two ends. Here the CDR3 reads CASSELFGHLKRGQNTEAFF. DNA for the CDR3: TGTGCCAGCAGTGAATTGTTTGGCCATCTCAAGAGGGGCCAGAACACTGAAGCTTTCTTT.

This clonotype has ten or more counts. This chain connects TRBV7-2 to TRBJ2-3; D call uncertain. Germline V gives CDR1 SGHTA, CDR2 FQGNSA. V shed 5 bases and J shed 3 bases, with 9 bases lying between them. The CDR3 loop spans 13 amino acids. This chain's CDR3 is CASSKRATDTQYF. CDR3 DNA sequence: TGTGCCAGCAGCAAACGGGCAACAGATACGCAGTATTTT.

Details on this clonotype: A much larger clonotype is one base distant, so this may be a read error. The V call is TRBV7-9, the J call TRBJ1-1; D gene uncertain. This CDR3 contains 15 residues. Germline V gives CDR1 SEHNR, CDR2 FQNEAQ (reference sequence). CDR3 protein: CASSLASQFATEASF. CDR3 coding DNA: TGTGCCAGCAGCTTAGCATCCCAGTTTGCCACTGAAGCTTCCTTT.

This clonotype came up many times. This chain joins TRBV4-1 and TRBJ2-1; 8 bases agree with TRBD2. Germline CDR1 and CDR2: MGHRA and YSYEKL. The CDR3 totals 15 residues. The V and J ends lost 4 bases and 4 bases, in that order; junction bases with no gene match: 6. This chain's CDR3 is CASSPTSGSYNEQFF. Here the CDR3 DNA reads TGCGCCAGCAGCCCCACTAGCGGTTCGTACAATGAGCAGTTCTTC.

This clonotype was observed at least ten times. V is TRBV4-1 and J is TRBJ2-5, with unresolved D. The germline V gene has CDR1 MGHRA and CDR2 YSYEKL. The V end was cut by 1 base, the J end by 5 bases, with 8 bases between. CDR3 length: 13 amino acids. For the CDR3, the DNA is TGCGCCAGCAGCCAAGTTTACGGGGAGACCCAGTACTTC. It translates to CASSQVYGETQYF.

The table lists this clonotype with many counts. This sequence joins TRBV6-2 or TRBV6-3 and TRBJ1-5, with 7 positions matching TRBD1. The CDR3 covers 16 residues. Germline-derived CDR1 and CDR2 are MNHEY and SVGEGT. J gave up 1 base and V 6 bases, and 9 bases lay outside the gene matches. The CDR3 here is CASSSRQGVSNQPQHF. CDR3 DNA: TGTGCCAGCAGCTCGAGACAGGGAGTGAGCAATCAGCCCCAGCATTTT.

This clonotype was detected ten times or more. V usage is TRBV6-5 and J usage is TRBJ2-1, with D tentatively TRBD1 (6 bases). The CDR3 runs 13 residues. CDR1 and CDR2 (germline): MNHEY, SVGAGI. Trimming took off 8 bases at V and 0 bases at J, with 8 bases between the two ends. In DNA form, the CDR3 reads TGTGCCAGCGGGGGCCTCTCCTACAATGAGCAGTTCTTC. Protein: CASGGLSYNEQFF.

The rearrangement uses TRBV6-5 and TRBJ2-2; D unclear. CDR1 and CDR2 from the germline V gene are MNHEY and SVGAGI. This CDR3 comprises 13 residues. V was cut by 6 bases and J by 7 bases, with 12 bases left in between. The CDR3 is CASSRSGLGELFF. CDR3 coding DNA: TGTGCCAGCAGCCGATCGGGCCTCGGGGAGCTGTTTTTT.

This clonotype was seen only a few times. The chain recombines TRBV12-3 or TRBV12-4 with TRBJ2-2; 13 nucleotides align to TRBD2. J lost 4 bases, V lost 5 bases, and 4 bases had no gene match. The CDR3 consists of 16 residues. DNA for the CDR3: TGTGCCAGCAGTCGTCGACTAGCGGGGGGCACCGGGGAGCTGTTTTTT. Translation gives CASSRRLAGGTGELFF.

This clonotype was seen ten or more times. The V and J genes are TRBV6-1 and TRBJ1-6; D may be TRBD1 (6 bases). V gave up 8 bases and J gave up 6 bases, with 11 bases separating them. The CDR3 covers 13 residues. The V gene's germline CDR1 is MNHNS and CDR2 SASEGT. The CDR3 region is CASGGQPNSPLHF. The DNA of the CDR3 is TGTGCCAGCGGTGGACAGCCTAATTCACCCCTCCACTTT.

This clonotype was seen many times. This rearrangement joins TRBV29-1 to TRBJ2-3, with D uncertain. The CDR3 sequence is 12 residues long. Germline V gives CDR1 SQVTM, CDR2 ANQGSEA. The V gene lost 3 bases and the J gene lost 0 bases, with 4 bases spanning the gap. The DNA for the CDR3 is TGCAGCGTTGACTCTAGCACAGATACGCAGTATTTT. Protein: CSVDSSTDTQYF.

The chain recombines TRBV12-3 or TRBV12-4 with TRBJ2-6, with a possible D match to TRBD1 (6 bases). The CDR3 consists of 15 residues. V shed 2 bases and J shed 2 bases, with 7 bases lying between them. The DNA of the CDR3 is TGTGCCAGCAGTTTAACAGGGCCTGGGGCCAACGTCCTGACTTTC. Encoded protein: CASSLTGPGANVLTF.

This clonotype appeared many times. DNA for the CDR3: TGTGCCATCAGTGAGTCGGTGGTCCTCGAGCAGTACTTC. This sequence encodes CAISESVVLEQYF. The chain couples TRBV10-3 to TRBJ2-7; D gene ambiguous. V lost 0 bases to trimming and J lost 6 bases, with 9 bases between them. The CDR3 spans 13 residues. Germline CDR1 reads ENHRY; CDR2 reads SYGVKD.

This clonotype appeared many times. J is TRBJ2-3 and V is TRBV7-2; 8 positions match TRBD1. The CDR3 is made up of 14 amino acids. CDR1 SGHTA and CDR2 FQGNSA come from the germline V gene. The trim removed 7 bases at V and 3 bases at J, leaving 6 bases unmatched. As DNA, the CDR3 is TGTGCCAGCAACTCTCAGGGGGCAACAGATACGCAGTATTTT. Its translation is CASNSQGATDTQYF.

This clonotype has at least ten counts. The chain combines TRBV20-1 with TRBJ2-3, with 8 positions matching TRBD2. Per the germline V gene, CDR1 is DFQATT and CDR2 is SNEGSKA (reference sequence). The CDR3 contains 17 residues. The CDR3 reads CSAPVVAGFLSTDTQYF. The CDR3, as DNA: TGCAGCGCTCCGGTGGTAGCGGGGTTCTTAAGCACAGATACGCAGTATTTT.

This clonotype was recorded a few times. The chain couples TRBV5-1 to TRBJ1-1; D gene uncertain. V was shortened by 0 bases and J by 6 bases, with 6 bases between the two germline ends. This CDR3 region has 12 residues. CDR1 and CDR2 from the germline V gene are SGHRS and YFSETQ. The CDR3, as DNA: TGCGCCAGCAGCTTGGGAGGTCCTGAAGCTTTCTTT. It codes for CASSLGGPEAFF.

About this clonotype itself: A much larger clone is a single base away; this may be a read error. This chain connects TRBV20-1 to TRBJ1-1, with TRBD1 as a possible D gene (5 bases). The CDR3 length is 12 residues. In germline, CDR1 is DFQATT, CDR2 SNEGSKA (reference sequence). Deletions cut 6 bases from V and 1 base from J, with 9 bases between. The CDR3 loop reads CSAGTGNTEAFF. The DNA of the CDR3 is TGCAGTGCCGGGACGGGGAACACTGAAGCTTTCTTT.

This clonotype was found many times. This sequence joins TRBV27 and TRBJ1-1; no clear D. This CDR3 contains 15 residues. Germline lookup yields CDR1 MNHEY and CDR2 SMNVEV (reference sequence). V dropped 6 bases and J dropped 3 bases, with 17 bases sitting between them. CDR3 nucleotide sequence: TGTGCCAGCAGGGGGATGGGCACTGGGGACACTGAAGCTTTCTTT. It encodes CASRGMGTGDTEAFF.

This clonotype has at least ten counts. This chain uses TRBV7-8 with TRBJ2-6, with D perhaps matching TRBD1 or TRBD2 (5 bases each). V gave up 4 bases and J gave up 2 bases, with 12 bases separating them. This CDR3 spans 16 amino acids. The germline CDR1 and CDR2 sequences are SGHVS and FQNEAQ. Written as DNA, the CDR3 is TGTGCCAGCAGCTCCATTGGGGGTCCTGGGGCCAACGTCCTGACTTTC. It yields the protein CASSSIGGPGANVLTF.

There are many counts of this clonotype. This sequence joins TRBV10-3 and TRBJ2-7; 7 nucleotides match TRBD2. The junction had 7 bases not matched to a gene; V was cut back by 2 bases and J by 6 bases. CDR1 is ENHRY, CDR2 SYGVKD, per germline. This CDR3 region has 14 residues. CDR3 coding DNA: TGTGCCATCAGTGAGCGGGGGGAGACCTTCGAGCAGTACTTC. It yields the protein CAISERGETFEQYF.

As for this clonotype: One junction end does not reproduce the germline sequence, and a read error may be involved. CDR3 in amino acids: CASSQTGGAETLYF. The CDR3 DNA sequence: TGTGCCAGCTCTCAGACTGGGGGTGCAGAAACGCTGTATTTT. V is TRBV13 and J is TRBJ2-3, with D possibly being TRBD1 or TRBD2 (5 bases each). The CDR3 extends over 14 amino acids. Germline loops: CDR1 PRHDT, CDR2 FYEKMQ (reference sequence).

This clonotype was detected only a few times. The chain employs TRBV19 and TRBJ2-3; D is uncertain. Germline CDR1 reads LNHDA; CDR2 reads SQIVND (reference sequence). Trimming removed 0 bases at V and 4 bases at J, with 5 bases between. CDR3 length equals 13 residues. The CDR3 sequence: CASSIDRADTQYF. The CDR3 DNA follows: TGTGCCAGTAGTATAGACCGGGCAGATACGCAGTATTTT.

This clonotype has a count of ten or more. The chain couples TRBV12-5 to TRBJ1-2, with D maybe TRBD1 (6 bases). CDR1 is LGHNT and CDR2 is FRNRAP in the germline V gene. The CDR3 has 13 amino acids. V was shortened by 3 bases and J by 2 bases, with 7 bases between the two germline ends. CDR3 coding DNA: TGTGCTAGTGGTTTTGGACAGAACTATGGCTACACCTTC. It specifies CASGFGQNYGYTF.

This clonotype has at least ten counts. Here the CDR3 DNA reads TGTGCCAGCAGCGTAGGGGAAGACAGATCCTACGAGCAGTACTTC. As protein: CASSVGEDRSYEQYF. This sequence joins TRBV9 and TRBJ2-7, with a weak D call TRBD1 (5 bases). The CDR3 sequence is 15 residues long. V was pared by 0 bases and J by 1 base, with 11 bases between. Germline assignment: CDR1 SGDLS and CDR2 YYNGEE.

This clonotype has at least ten counts. This chain uses TRBV7-3 with TRBJ1-1; D unclear. This CDR3 comprises 16 residues. Germline V gene lookup returns CDR1 SGHTA and CDR2 FQGTGA. Trimming pared 1 base from V and 1 base from J, leaving 13 bases between. CDR3 sequence (DNA): TGTGCCAGCAGCTTAAAAGGGAACGGGAAGAACACTGAAGCTTTCTTT. Translation gives CASSLKGNGKNTEAFF.

Many counts were recorded for this clonotype. The V gene is TRBV5-1, the J gene TRBJ1-1; possibly TRBD1 for D (5 bases). This CDR3 region has 14 residues. V lost 4 bases, J lost 1 base, and 11 bases lay in between. Germline V gives CDR1 SGHRS, CDR2 YFSETQ. CDR3 protein: CASSPMTANTEAFF. CDR3 nucleotide sequence: TGCGCCAGCAGCCCGATGACAGCGAACACTGAAGCTTTCTTT.

This clonotype was detected ten times or more. The V and J genes are TRBV29-1 and TRBJ2-7; D tentatively reads TRBD1 or TRBD2 (5 bases each). The CDR3 length is 13 residues. From germline, CDR1 is SQVTM and CDR2 ANQGSEA. Trimming removed 6 bases from V and 0 bases from J, with 12 bases in between. The CDR3 reads CSVIRDASYEQYF. The CDR3 DNA follows: TGCAGCGTGATCCGGGACGCCTCCTACGAGCAGTACTTC.

This clonotype was counted many times. The chain links TRBV7-8 to TRBJ2-3; D unresolved. V lost 7 bases and J 5 bases, leaving 16 bases between the germline ends. Germline V gene sequence: CDR1 SGHVS, CDR2 FQNEAQ. The CDR3 runs 14 residues. CDR3 residues: CASTPPQTLDTQYF. CDR3 DNA sequence: TGTGCCAGCACCCCGCCACAAACTTTAGATACGCAGTATTTT.

This clonotype was recorded many times. This rearrangement joins TRBV12-3 or TRBV12-4 to TRBJ2-1; 8 nucleotides match TRBD2. J was trimmed by 2 bases and V by 3 bases; bases with no gene match: 3. The CDR3 length is 15 residues. CDR3 region: CASSFAAGAYNEQFF. The CDR3 coding sequence is TGTGCCAGCAGTTTTGCAGCGGGGGCCTACAATGAGCAGTTCTTC.

This clonotype was picked up a small number of times. The chain combines TRBV28 with TRBJ1-2; D is ambiguous. Germline CDR1 reads MDHEN; CDR2 reads SYDVKM. The CDR3 consists of 15 residues. V was clipped by 2 bases and J by 2 bases, with 12 bases between them. The CDR3 DNA reads as TGTGCCAGCAGTTTAGGCTCTTCAAGCAACTATGGCTACACCTTC. Residues: CASSLGSSSNYGYTF.